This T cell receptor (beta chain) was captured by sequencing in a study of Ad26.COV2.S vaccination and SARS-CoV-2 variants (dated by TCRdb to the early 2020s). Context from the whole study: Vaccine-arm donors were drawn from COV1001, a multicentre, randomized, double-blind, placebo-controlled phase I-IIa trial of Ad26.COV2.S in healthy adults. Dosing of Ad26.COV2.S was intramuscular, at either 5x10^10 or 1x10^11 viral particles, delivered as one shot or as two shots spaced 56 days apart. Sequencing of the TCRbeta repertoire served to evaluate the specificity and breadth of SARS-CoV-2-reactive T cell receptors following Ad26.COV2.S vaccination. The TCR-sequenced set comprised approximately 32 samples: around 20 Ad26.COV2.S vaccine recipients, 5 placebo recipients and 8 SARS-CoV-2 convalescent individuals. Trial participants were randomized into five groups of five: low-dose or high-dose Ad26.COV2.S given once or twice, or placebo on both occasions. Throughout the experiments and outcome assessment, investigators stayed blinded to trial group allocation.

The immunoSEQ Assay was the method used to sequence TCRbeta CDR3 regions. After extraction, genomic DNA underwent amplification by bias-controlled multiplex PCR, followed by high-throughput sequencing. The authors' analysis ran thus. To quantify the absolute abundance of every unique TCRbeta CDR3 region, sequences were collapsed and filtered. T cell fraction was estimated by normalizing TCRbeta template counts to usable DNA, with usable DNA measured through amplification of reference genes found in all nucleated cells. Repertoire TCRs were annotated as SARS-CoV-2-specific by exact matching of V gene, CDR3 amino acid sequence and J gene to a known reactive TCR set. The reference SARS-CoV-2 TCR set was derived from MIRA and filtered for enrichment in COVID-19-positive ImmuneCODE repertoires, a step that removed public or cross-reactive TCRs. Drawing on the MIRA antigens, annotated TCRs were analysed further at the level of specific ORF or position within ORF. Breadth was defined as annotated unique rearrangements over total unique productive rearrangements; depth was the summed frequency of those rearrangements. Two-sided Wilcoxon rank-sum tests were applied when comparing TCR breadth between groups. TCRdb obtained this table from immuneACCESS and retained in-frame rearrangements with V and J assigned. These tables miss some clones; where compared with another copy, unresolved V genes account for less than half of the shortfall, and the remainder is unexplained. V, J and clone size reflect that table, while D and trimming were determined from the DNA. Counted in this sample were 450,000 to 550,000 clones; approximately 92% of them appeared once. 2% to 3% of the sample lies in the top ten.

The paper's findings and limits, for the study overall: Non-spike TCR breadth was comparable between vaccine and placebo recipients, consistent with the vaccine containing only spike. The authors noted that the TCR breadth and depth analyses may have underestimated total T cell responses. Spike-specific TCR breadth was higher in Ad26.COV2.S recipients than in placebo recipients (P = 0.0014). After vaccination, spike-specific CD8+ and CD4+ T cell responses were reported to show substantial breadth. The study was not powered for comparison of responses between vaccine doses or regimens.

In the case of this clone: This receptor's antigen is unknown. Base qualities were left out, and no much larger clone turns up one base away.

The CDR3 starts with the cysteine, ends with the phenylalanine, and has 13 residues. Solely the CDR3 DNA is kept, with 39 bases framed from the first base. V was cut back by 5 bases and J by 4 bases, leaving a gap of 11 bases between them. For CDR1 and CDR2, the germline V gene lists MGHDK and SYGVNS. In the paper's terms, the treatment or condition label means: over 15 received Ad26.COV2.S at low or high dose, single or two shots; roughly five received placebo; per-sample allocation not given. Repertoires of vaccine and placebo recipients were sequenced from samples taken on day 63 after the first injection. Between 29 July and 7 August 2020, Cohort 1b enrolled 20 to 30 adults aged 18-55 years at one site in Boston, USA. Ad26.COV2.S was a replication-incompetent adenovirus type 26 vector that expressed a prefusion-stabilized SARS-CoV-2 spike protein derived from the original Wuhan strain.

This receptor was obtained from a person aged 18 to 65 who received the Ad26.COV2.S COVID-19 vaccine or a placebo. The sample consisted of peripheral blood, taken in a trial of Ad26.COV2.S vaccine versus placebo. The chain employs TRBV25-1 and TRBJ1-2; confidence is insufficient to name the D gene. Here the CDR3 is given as CASSFAASYGYTF. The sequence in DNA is TGTGCCAGCAGTTTTGCGGCAAGCTATGGCTACACCTTC.